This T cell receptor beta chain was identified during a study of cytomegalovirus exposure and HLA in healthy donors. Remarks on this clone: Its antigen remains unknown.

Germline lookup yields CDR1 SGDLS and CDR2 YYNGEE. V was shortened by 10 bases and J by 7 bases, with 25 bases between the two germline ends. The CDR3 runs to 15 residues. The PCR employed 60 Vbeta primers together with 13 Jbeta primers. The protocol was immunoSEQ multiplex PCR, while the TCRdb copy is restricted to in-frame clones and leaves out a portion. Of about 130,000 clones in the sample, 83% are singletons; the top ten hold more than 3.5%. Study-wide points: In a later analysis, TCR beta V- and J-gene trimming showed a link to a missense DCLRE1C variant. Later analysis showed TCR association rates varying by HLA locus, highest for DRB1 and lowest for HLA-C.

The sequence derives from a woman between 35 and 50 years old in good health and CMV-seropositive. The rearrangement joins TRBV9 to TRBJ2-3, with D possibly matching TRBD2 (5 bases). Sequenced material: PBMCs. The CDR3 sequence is CAAQSMAVAGNTQYF. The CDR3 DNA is TGTGCCGCGCAGAGTATGGCCGTCGCGGGTAATACGCAGTATTTT. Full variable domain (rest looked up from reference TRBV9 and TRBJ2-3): DSGVTQTPKHLITATGQRVTLRCSPRSGDLSVYWYQQSLDQGLQFLIQYYNGEERAKGNILERFSAQQFPDLHSELNLSSLELGDSALYFCAAQSMAVAGNTQYFGPGTRLTVL.